The source of this T cell receptor (beta chain) is a study of STAT5B mutations in CD4+ large granular lymphocyte leukemia. Broader study findings: Without putative leukemic clones, patient CD4-sorted repertoires remained more clonal than healthy CD4+ repertoires. Top patient clones used TRBV06 genes more often: 8/27 versus 2/35 in controls. Main leukemic clonotypes were patient-specific, but roughly 23% appeared at low frequency elsewhere.

Looked up from germline, CDR1 is MDHEN and CDR2 is SYDVKM. V shed 4 bases and J 6 bases; nucleotides not matched to a gene: 11. The CDR3 is 16 amino acids. Sequencing was performed with immunoSEQ multiplex PCR; in TCRdb, only in-frame clones are kept and a portion is missing. The sample consists of 20,000 to 25,000 clones, around 72% of them appearing once. Control samples were healthy donors' buffy coats. Notes on this clone: The antigen is not known.

The receptor comes from a human donor in good health. Sequencing was performed on CD4+ T cells from blood buffy coats. The chain recombines TRBV28 with TRBJ2-3, with TRBD1 identical over 9 bases. The CDR3 nucleotides are TGTGCCAGCAGTTCCCACAGGGGGCTCCCCGTCGATACGCAGTATTTT. Residues: CASSSHRGLPVDTQYF.